This is a list of T cell receptor beta chains from one sample in a study of regulatory T cells in long-lasting Graves disease. TCRdb fed the multiplex PCR reads into MiXCR, producing one record per CDR3 protein. The repertoire consists of approximately 350,000 distinct CDR3 sequences, with 20% to 25% occurring once and the leading ten covering roughly a quarter. The material sequenced was peripheral blood mononuclear cells (PBMCs), taken when the disease was refractory, from a patient treated with antithyroid drugs. These receptors came from a woman in her 40s with Graves disease. Both conserved end residues are part of each CDR3. D genes are given only for firm matches. The listing skips clone size in some rows; elsewhere it reads once, few, many or a size class.

TRBV20-1	TRBJ2-1	TRBD1	.	CSAREIGQVTYNEQFF	TGCAGTGCTAGAGAAATCGGACAGGTAACCTACAATGAGCAGTTCTTC
TRBV12-3/TRBV12-4	TRBJ2-3	.	few	CASSRLEDTQYF	TGTGCCAGCAGCCGACTCGAGGATACGCAGTATTTT
TRBV14	TRBJ1-3	.	few	CASSPGYTIYF	TGTGCCAGCAGCCCAGGGTACACCATATATTTT
TRBV10-1	TRBJ2-2	TRBD2	few	CASRASGGTGELFF	TGCGCCAGCAGAGCTAGCGGGGGCACCGGGGAGCTGTTTTTT
TRBV5-1	TRBJ2-5	TRBD1	.	CASSHRTGRYQETQYF	TGCGCCAGCAGCCATCGGACAGGAAGATACCAAGAGACCCAGTACTTC
TRBV27	TRBJ2-7	TRBD1	.	CASSSQGTGLEQYF	TGTGCCAGCAGTTCTCAGGGGACAGGGCTCGAGCAGTACTTC
TRBV7-2	TRBJ1-1	TRBD1	many	CASSPRQGAGTEAFF	TGTGCCAGCAGCCCCCGACAGGGGGCAGGAACTGAAGCTTTCTTT
TRBV20-1	TRBJ2-7	TRBD2	.	CSAEVTVGGDAEQYF	TGCAGTGCCGAGGTTACGGTGGGGGGGGATGCCGAGCAGTACTTC
TRBV6-1	TRBJ1-6	.	once	CASSHDTGGSPLHF	TGTGCCAGCAGCCACGACACGGGAGGATCACCCCTCCACTTT
TRBV7-3	TRBJ2-2	TRBD1	few	CASSLSGTGGAGELFF	TGTGCCAGCAGCTTATCTGGGACAGGAGGAGCCGGGGAGCTGTTTTTT
TRBV6-1	TRBJ1-6	TRBD1	few	CASSPRQGKHSPLHF	TGTGCCAGCAGTCCCCGACAGGGAAAGCATTCACCCCTCCACTTT
TRBV20-1	TRBJ2-1	TRBD2	.	CSARRTSSSSYNEQFF	TGCAGTGCTAGGAGGACTAGCTCGAGCTCCTACAATGAGCAGTTCTTC
TRBV25-1	TRBJ2-2	TRBD2	.	CASSEQIGTSGSTGELFF	TGTGCCAGCAGTGAACAAATTGGGACTAGCGGGAGTACCGGGGAGCTGTTTTTT
TRBV28	TRBJ1-1	TRBD1	many	CASSPTGPPVFF	TGTGCCAGCTCGCCGACAGGGCCACCCGTTTTCTTT
TRBV27	TRBJ1-2	.	many	CASSLTDAPNYGYTF	TGTGCCAGCAGTTTAACCGACGCCCCAAACTATGGCTACACCTTC
TRBV10-3	TRBJ2-7	.	many	CAISASGANEQYF	TGTGCCATCAGTGCCTCAGGGGCTAACGAGCAGTACTTC
TRBV19	TRBJ1-1	.	.	CASSMGTNTEAFF	TGTGCCAGTAGTATGGGGACGAACACTGAAGCTTTCTTT